The 30 T cell receptor beta chains listed next were all sequenced from one sample in a study of Ad26.COV2.S vaccination and SARS-CoV-2 variants (dated by TCRdb to 2020 to 2023). Receptors were amplified or captured by the immunoSEQ multiplex PCR assay. The table was pulled from immuneACCESS by TCRdb, which kept in-frame rearrangements only. Such tables lose some clones; where checked, under half of the loss comes from unresolved V genes, and the rest has no known cause. This sample has around 370,000 clones in its table, and approximately 85% of those were observed once. Around 3% of the sample is in the top ten clones. The treatment or condition label, read with the paper, signifies: about 20 received Ad26.COV2.S at low or high dose, single or two shots; about five received placebo; per-sample allocation not given. For vaccine and placebo recipients, the sequenced repertoires came from samples collected on day 63 after the first injection.

This specimen consisted of peripheral blood, obtained in a trial of Ad26.COV2.S vaccine versus placebo. The receptors come from a person between 18 and 59 years old who received the Ad26.COV2.S COVID-19 vaccine or a placebo.

The V and J genes are TRBV15 and TRBJ2-7, with unresolved D. The CDR3 extends over 13 amino acids. From germline, CDR1 is LNHNV and CDR2 YYDKDF (reference sequence). V was trimmed by 1 base and J by 5 bases, leaving 9 bases between them. The CDR3 here is CATSRVGFHEQYF. Written as DNA, the CDR3 is TGTGCCACCAGCAGAGTCGGGTTCCACGAGCAGTACTTC.

The CDR3 region is CAISESSETQYF. CDR3 in DNA: TGTGCCATCAGTGAGTCGTCAGAGACCCAGTACTTC. The chain carries TRBV10-3 and TRBJ2-5; no definite D call. V shed 0 bases and J shed 4 bases, with 3 bases lying between them. CDR1 is ENHRY, CDR2 SYGVKD, per germline. The CDR3 consists of 12 residues.

This chain connects TRBV9 to TRBJ2-3; D is perhaps TRBD2 (5 bases). The germline gives CDR1 SGDLS, CDR2 YYNGEE. V was cut by 1 base and J by 4 bases, with 16 bases left in between. The CDR3 totals 16 residues. The CDR3 sequence is CASSVTFLADADTQYF. The CDR3, as DNA: TGTGCCAGCAGCGTAACCTTCCTAGCCGACGCAGATACGCAGTATTTT. Variable domain in full (rest from reference TRBV9 and TRBJ2-3): DSGVTQTPKHLITATGQRVTLRCSPRSGDLSVYWYQQSLDQGLQFLIQYYNGEERAKGNILERFSAQQFPDLHSELNLSSLELGDSALYFCASSVTFLADADTQYFGPGTRLTVL.

J is TRBJ2-1 and V is TRBV6-1; 12 bases map to TRBD1. The CDR3 has 17 residues. Trimming removed 3 bases from V and 8 bases from J; junction bases left unmatched: 11. CDR1 and CDR2 from the germline V gene are MNHNS and SASEGT. The CDR3 region has the DNA TGTGCCAGCAGTGACATACCGGGACAGGGGGCGTTCGATGAGCAGTTCTTC. It encodes CASSDIPGQGAFDEQFF.

This clone was counted between two and nine times. The V gene is TRBV7-9, the J gene TRBJ2-7, with 8 bases identical to TRBD2. J lost 1 base, V lost 7 bases, and 3 bases had no gene match. The CDR3 extends over 13 amino acids. Germline V lookup: CDR1 SEHNR, CDR2 FQNEAQ (reference sequence). The CDR3, as DNA: TGTGCCAGCAAGCGGGAGTTGTCCTACGAGCAGTACTTC. Protein: CASKRELSYEQYF.

Here the CDR3 reads CASSFGDTSKQYF. The CDR3 coding sequence is TGTGCCAGCAGCTTCGGGGACACCTCGAAGCAGTACTTC. The genes are TRBV7-2 and TRBJ2-7; a weak D match, TRBD1 (6 bases). In germline, CDR1 is SGHTA, CDR2 FQGNSA. The CDR3 is 13 amino acids. V was trimmed by 3 bases and J by 8 bases, leaving 14 bases between them.

The chain recombines TRBV5-1 with TRBJ1-1, with 10 bases aligning to TRBD1. V gave up 0 bases and J gave up 7 bases; unmatched junction bases: 6. The V gene's germline CDR1 is SGHRS and CDR2 YFSETQ. The CDR3 contains 15 residues. The CDR3: CASSLGQGARSEAFF. DNA for the CDR3: TGCGCCAGCAGCTTGGGACAGGGGGCGCGAAGTGAAGCTTTCTTT.

This rearrangement joins TRBV10-3 to TRBJ2-1, with a weak D call TRBD1 (6 bases). V gave up 2 bases and J gave up 3 bases, with 17 bases separating them. This CDR3 has 17 amino acids. Germline V gene lookup returns CDR1 ENHRY and CDR2 SYGVKD. In DNA, the CDR3 is TGTGCCATCAGTGAGCCTTTGGACAGACCTAGCTACAATGAGCAGTTCTTC. Amino acid sequence: CAISEPLDRPSYNEQFF.

The chain employs TRBV7-9 and TRBJ2-1; D possibly corresponds to TRBD1 (5 bases). V dropped 4 bases and J dropped 1 base, with 8 bases sitting between them. There are 14 residues in the CDR3. CDR1 and CDR2 from the germline V gene are SEHNR and FQNEAQ (reference sequence). CDR3 residues: CASSSGRSYNEQFF. DNA of the CDR3: TGTGCCAGCAGCTCAGGGCGTTCCTACAATGAGCAGTTCTTC.

The chain is built from TRBV7-2 and TRBJ2-5, with 8 bases lining up with TRBD1. This CDR3 has 13 amino acids. After removal of 5 bases from V and 10 bases from J, the junction contained 9 bases not matched to a gene. Germline V gene data show CDR1 as SGHTA and CDR2 as FQGNSA. The CDR3 here is CASSPQGASDQYF. The CDR3 region has the DNA TGTGCCAGCAGCCCCCAGGGGGCTAGCGACCAGTACTTC.

This clone came up once. The chain combines TRBV6-5 with TRBJ1-4; no clear D gene. CDR3 size: 12 residues. Trimming stripped 2 bases from V and 11 bases from J, with 9 bases between. In germline, CDR1 is MNHEY, CDR2 SVGAGI. The CDR3 sequence: CASSYLAGKLFF. CDR3 coding DNA: TGTGCCAGCAGTTACCTGGCGGGGAAACTGTTTTTT.

V usage is TRBV29-1 and J usage is TRBJ2-1; 8 bases map to TRBD2. The germline V gene encodes CDR1 SQVTM and CDR2 ANQGSEA. The CDR3 totals 20 residues. Trimming took 0 bases from V and 1 from J; bases not matched to a gene: 17. CDR3 amino acids: CSVEELAGPLTWPSYNEQFF. The DNA for the CDR3 is TGCAGCGTTGAAGAATTAGCGGGACCCCTTACTTGGCCTTCCTACAATGAGCAGTTCTTC.

This clone showed up just a few times. The rearrangement joins TRBV5-1 to TRBJ1-1; D remains unclear. The CDR3 consists of 15 residues. Trimming cost V 0 bases and J 2 bases, with 11 bases left between them. Looked up from germline, CDR1 is SGHRS and CDR2 is YFSETQ. The CDR3 loop reads CASSLEGNPNTEAFF. In nucleotides, the CDR3 is TGCGCCAGCAGCTTGGAGGGTAACCCAAACACTGAAGCTTTCTTT.

The chain is built from TRBV12-3 or TRBV12-4 and TRBJ1-2; no clear D gene. This CDR3 comprises 13 residues. Trimming pared 6 bases from V and 1 base from J, leaving 9 bases between. In nucleotides, the CDR3 is TGTGCCAGCAGCTCTCATAATAACTATGGCTACACCTTC. Protein product: CASSSHNNYGYTF.

The genes are TRBV9 and TRBJ2-1; TRBD1 aligns across 7 bases. V was clipped by 3 bases and J by 6 bases; unmatched bases: 12. Germline values: CDR1 SGDLS, CDR2 YYNGEE. This CDR3 has 16 amino acids. CDR3: CASSALGTVSVNEQFF. In nucleotides, the CDR3 is TGTGCCAGCAGCGCTCTCGGGACAGTATCTGTCAATGAGCAGTTCTTC.

This chain links TRBV6-2 or TRBV6-3 with TRBJ1-5, with a weak D call TRBD1 (5 bases). Trimming cost V 2 bases and J 5 bases, with 13 bases left between them. Per germline, CDR1 MNHEY and CDR2 SVGEGT. The CDR3 is made up of 15 amino acids. The CDR3 region has the DNA TGTGCCAGCAGTTACGGCGACAGAAGATATCAGCCCCAGCATTTT. Translating gives CASSYGDRRYQPQHF.

The gene calls are TRBV9 and TRBJ1-6; D may be TRBD1 (5 bases). Germline V CDR1 and CDR2: SGDLS, YYNGEE. The CDR3 has 16 amino acids. Trimming left V 2 bases short and J 5 bases short, with 14 bases between. CDR3 nucleotide sequence: TGTGCCAGCAGCGTGGGGGGTCGAGCAAATAATTCACCCCTCCACTTT. Translating it yields CASSVGGRANNSPLHF.

The chain has TRBV6-5 and TRBJ2-1; TRBD2 matches at 7 bases. Trimming cost V 4 bases and J 6 bases; bases outside gene matches: 6. This CDR3 comprises 14 residues. Germline V gene lookup returns CDR1 MNHEY and CDR2 SVGAGI. CDR3 coding DNA: TGTGCCAGCAGTTCCCGACTAGCTTTCAATGAGCAGTTCTTC. It specifies CASSSRLAFNEQFF.

V usage is TRBV7-2 and J usage is TRBJ2-7; 8 nucleotides line up with TRBD2. Germline values: CDR1 SGHTA, CDR2 FQGNSA. CDR3 length: 15 amino acids. The junction had 6 bases not matched to a gene; V was cut back by 1 base and J by 4 bases. CDR3 sequence reads: CASSLGTGGMYEQYF. The CDR3 DNA sequence: TGTGCCAGCAGCTTAGGCACGGGGGGGATGTACGAGCAGTACTTC.

The table lists this clone with a count of one. CDR3 DNA sequence: TGCGCCAGCAGCGCGGGGGCGAGCACAGATACGCAGTATTTT. It yields the protein CASSAGASTDTQYF. The chain carries TRBV5-1 and TRBJ2-3; the D gene is possibly TRBD2 (7 bases). The CDR3 is 14 residues long. Germline loops: CDR1 SGHRS, CDR2 YFSETQ. Trimming cost V 4 bases and J 0 bases, with 9 bases left between them.

In this sample, this clone turned up once. The rearrangement links TRBV4-1 to TRBJ2-5, with 8 bases identical to TRBD2. Germline CDR1 and CDR2: MGHRA and YSYEKL. CDR3 length equals 15 residues. V dropped 4 bases and J dropped 2; count of bases not matched to a gene: 6. In DNA, the CDR3 is TGCGCCAGCAGCCTTTATAGCGGGATTCAAGAGACCCAGTACTTC. This encodes CASSLYSGIQETQYF.

This clone was recorded once. V is TRBV18 and J is TRBJ1-2, with 8 bases identical to TRBD1. This CDR3 has 16 residues. J was trimmed by 5 bases and V by 6 bases; bases with no gene match: 14. Germline V gene lookup returns CDR1 KGHSH and CDR2 LQKENI. CDR3 sequence reads: CASSPQGAGDGYGYTF. CDR3 nucleotide sequence: TGTGCCAGCTCGCCCCAGGGGGCTGGTGACGGGTATGGCTACACCTTC.

In DNA, the CDR3 is TGTGCCAGCTCACCACGTGGGGGACTGAACACCGGGGAGCTGTTTTTT. Protein: CASSPRGGLNTGELFF. The chain uses TRBV18 and TRBJ2-2; D may be TRBD2 (6 bases). This CDR3 comprises 16 residues. Germline CDR1 and CDR2: KGHSH and LQKENI. V dropped 1 base and J dropped 1 base, with 10 bases sitting between them.

V gene TRBV6-5 combines with J gene TRBJ2-2, with D uncertain. Trimming shortened V by 2 bases and J by 3 bases, and 4 bases separated the two germline ends. The CDR3 loop spans 13 amino acids. Germline loops: CDR1 MNHEY, CDR2 SVGAGI. The CDR3 region is CASSYGDTGELFF. As DNA, the CDR3 is TGTGCCAGCAGTTACGGGGACACCGGGGAGCTGTTTTTT.

This chain joins TRBV6-5 and TRBJ2-1, with 8 bases matching TRBD1. From germline, CDR1 is MNHEY and CDR2 SVGAGI. The trim removed 7 bases at V and 4 bases at J, leaving 6 bases unmatched. The CDR3 totals 14 residues. The CDR3 is CASIGTGIYNEQFF. The CDR3 DNA reads TGTGCCAGCATAGGGACAGGAATATACAATGAGCAGTTCTTC.

The chain links TRBV19 to TRBJ1-5; D is unclear. The V and J ends lost 4 bases and 6 bases respectively, with 16 bases between them. Germline V gene lookup returns CDR1 LNHDA and CDR2 SQIVND (reference sequence). This CDR3 is 15 amino acids long. The CDR3: CASSTDTQFGQPQHF. The CDR3 bases are TGTGCCAGTAGTACCGACACCCAGTTTGGTCAGCCCCAGCATTTT.

The chain links TRBV2 to TRBJ2-7; maybe TRBD2 (6 bases). The CDR3 length is 15 residues. Germline V gene lookup returns CDR1 SNHLY and CDR2 FYNNEI. The V and J ends lost 4 bases and 0 bases respectively, with 13 bases between them. CDR3: CASSVVGSTSYEQYF. The DNA for the CDR3 is TGTGCCAGCAGTGTAGTCGGGAGCACCTCCTACGAGCAGTACTTC. Looking up the rest from reference TRBV2 and TRBJ2-7 gives the full variable domain: EPEVTQTPSHQVTQMGQEVILRCVPISNHLYFYWYRQILGQKVEFLVSFYNNEISEKSEIFDDQFSVERPDGSNFTLKIRSTKLEDSAMYFCASSVVGSTSYEQYFGPGTRLTVT.

This rearrangement joins TRBV5-1 to TRBJ2-1, with no clear D. Trimming took 2 bases from V and 7 from J, leaving 13 bases between them. This CDR3 spans 14 amino acids. The germline CDR1 and CDR2 sequences are SGHRS and YFSETQ. CDR3 sequence: CASSFRVATNEQFF. The CDR3 DNA sequence: TGCGCCAGCAGCTTTCGGGTTGCGACAAATGAGCAGTTCTTC.

The rearrangement uses TRBV5-1 and TRBJ2-2; 7 nucleotides line up with TRBD2. This CDR3 has 15 amino acids. Trimming at V came to 5 bases and at J to 1 base, leaving 5 bases not matched to a gene. In germline, CDR1 is SGHRS, CDR2 YFSETQ. The chain's CDR3 is CASRPAGVNTGELFF. The DNA for the CDR3 is TGCGCCAGCAGGCCCGCGGGGGTGAACACCGGGGAGCTGTTTTTT.

The V gene is TRBV5-1, the J gene TRBJ2-1; TRBD2 matches at 11 bases. The germline gives CDR1 SGHRS, CDR2 YFSETQ. V shed 4 bases and J 3 bases; nucleotides not matched to a gene: 3. This CDR3 has 15 residues. CDR3 region: CASSRGTSGYNEQFF. DNA for the CDR3: TGCGCCAGCAGCCGGGGGACTAGCGGCTACAATGAGCAGTTCTTC.